These 6 T cell receptor beta chains share one sample of origin, sequenced in a study of molecular identifiers for immune sequencing clone quantification. Each CDR3 protein is one row after TCRdb ran MiXCR on the PCR reads. This sample has about 320,000 distinct CDR3 sequences; 20% to 25% occur once, and the top ten carry approximately 0.85%. The sequenced sample was naive CD8+ T cells from blood, with Jurkat cell RNA spiked in. Subset specified: FACS-sorted CD8+CD4-CCR7+CD45RA+ naive T cells. The source of these receptors is a human donor in good health. Some libraries in this study had Jurkat cell RNA spiked in.

This clonotype was recorded many times. The V gene is TRBV6-5, the J gene TRBJ2-5; TRBD1 aligns across 8 bases. Germline trimming cut 4 bases from V and 4 bases from J; bases unmatched to any gene: 2. The germline CDR1 and CDR2 sequences are MNHEY and SVGAGI. The CDR3 runs to 13 residues. The CDR3 DNA reads TGTGCCAGCAGTTCTGACAGGGGAGAGACCCAGTACTTC. As protein: CASSSDRGETQYF.

This clonotype came up many times. V usage is TRBV7-6 and J usage is TRBJ2-3, with TRBD2 matching over 10 bases. Unmatched junction bases numbered 16, after V lost 1 base and J lost 0 bases. CDR1 is SGHVS and CDR2 is FNYEAQ in the germline V gene. The CDR3 spans 21 residues. The CDR3 here is CASSLDSPVAGGLTSTDTQYF. The CDR3, as DNA: TGTGCCAGCAGCTTAGACAGCCCCGTAGCGGGGGGCTTAACTAGCACAGATACGCAGTATTTT.

This clonotype was found many times. The genes are TRBV29-1 and TRBJ2-7; tentatively, D is TRBD1 or TRBD2 (5 bases each). The CDR3 sequence is 11 residues long. Trimming stripped 7 bases from V and 6 bases from J, with 13 bases between. The germline V gene has CDR1 SQVTM and CDR2 ANQGSEA. Here the CDR3 reads CSAVVGPEQYF. CDR3 nucleotide sequence: TGCAGCGCCGTAGTGGGACCCGAGCAGTACTTC.

At least ten counts were recorded for this clonotype. The J gene is TRBJ1-1, the V gene TRBV27; weak D call: TRBD1 (5 bases). Trimming stripped 3 bases from V and 5 bases from J, with 16 bases between. The CDR3 extends over 15 amino acids. The germline V gene encodes CDR1 MNHEY and CDR2 SMNVEV (reference sequence). CDR3 nucleotide sequence: TGTGCCAGCAGTTTTGCGGGGCAGGGATGGACTGAAGCTTTCTTT. The encoded protein is CASSFAGQGWTEAFF.

This clonotype was counted many times. V gene TRBV27 combines with J gene TRBJ2-3; D unclear. Trimming removed 6 bases from V and 3 bases from J, with 19 bases in between. The CDR3 spans 16 residues. Germline V gives CDR1 MNHEY, CDR2 SMNVEV (reference sequence). The CDR3 sequence is CASSNLGMMPTDTQYF. CDR3 DNA sequence: TGTGCCAGCAGCAACCTGGGGATGATGCCGACAGATACGCAGTATTTT.

Many counts were recorded for this clonotype. The junction departs from germline at one end; a sequencing error may be responsible. The rearrangement links TRBV5-1 to TRBJ1-1, with D hard to call. This CDR3 has 11 residues. From germline, CDR1 is SGHRS and CDR2 YFSETQ. The CDR3 nucleotides read TGTGCCAGCAGCTTAGTCGGTGAAGCTTTCTTT. It codes for CASSLVGEAFF.